This TCR beta chain came from a study of blood T cell repertoires in COVID-19. The germline gives CDR1 SGHVS, CDR2 FQNEAQ. The trim removed 5 bases at V and 6 bases at J, leaving 10 bases unmatched. This CDR3 is built from 15 residues. The data were produced by immunoSEQ multiplex PCR, yet TCRdb's version contains in-frame clones alone and is incomplete. The table lists 300,000 to 350,000 clones, 75% to 95% of them singletons. The sample taken for sequencing was peripheral blood. The clonotype originates from a woman between 25 and 40 years old with COVID-19, enrolled during active disease. The chain carries TRBV7-8 and TRBJ1-1; 9 positions agree with TRBD1. This CDR3 is CASSTTTGGIPEAFF. The CDR3 DNA is TGTGCCAGCAGCACGACGACAGGGGGGATACCTGAAGCTTTCTTT.